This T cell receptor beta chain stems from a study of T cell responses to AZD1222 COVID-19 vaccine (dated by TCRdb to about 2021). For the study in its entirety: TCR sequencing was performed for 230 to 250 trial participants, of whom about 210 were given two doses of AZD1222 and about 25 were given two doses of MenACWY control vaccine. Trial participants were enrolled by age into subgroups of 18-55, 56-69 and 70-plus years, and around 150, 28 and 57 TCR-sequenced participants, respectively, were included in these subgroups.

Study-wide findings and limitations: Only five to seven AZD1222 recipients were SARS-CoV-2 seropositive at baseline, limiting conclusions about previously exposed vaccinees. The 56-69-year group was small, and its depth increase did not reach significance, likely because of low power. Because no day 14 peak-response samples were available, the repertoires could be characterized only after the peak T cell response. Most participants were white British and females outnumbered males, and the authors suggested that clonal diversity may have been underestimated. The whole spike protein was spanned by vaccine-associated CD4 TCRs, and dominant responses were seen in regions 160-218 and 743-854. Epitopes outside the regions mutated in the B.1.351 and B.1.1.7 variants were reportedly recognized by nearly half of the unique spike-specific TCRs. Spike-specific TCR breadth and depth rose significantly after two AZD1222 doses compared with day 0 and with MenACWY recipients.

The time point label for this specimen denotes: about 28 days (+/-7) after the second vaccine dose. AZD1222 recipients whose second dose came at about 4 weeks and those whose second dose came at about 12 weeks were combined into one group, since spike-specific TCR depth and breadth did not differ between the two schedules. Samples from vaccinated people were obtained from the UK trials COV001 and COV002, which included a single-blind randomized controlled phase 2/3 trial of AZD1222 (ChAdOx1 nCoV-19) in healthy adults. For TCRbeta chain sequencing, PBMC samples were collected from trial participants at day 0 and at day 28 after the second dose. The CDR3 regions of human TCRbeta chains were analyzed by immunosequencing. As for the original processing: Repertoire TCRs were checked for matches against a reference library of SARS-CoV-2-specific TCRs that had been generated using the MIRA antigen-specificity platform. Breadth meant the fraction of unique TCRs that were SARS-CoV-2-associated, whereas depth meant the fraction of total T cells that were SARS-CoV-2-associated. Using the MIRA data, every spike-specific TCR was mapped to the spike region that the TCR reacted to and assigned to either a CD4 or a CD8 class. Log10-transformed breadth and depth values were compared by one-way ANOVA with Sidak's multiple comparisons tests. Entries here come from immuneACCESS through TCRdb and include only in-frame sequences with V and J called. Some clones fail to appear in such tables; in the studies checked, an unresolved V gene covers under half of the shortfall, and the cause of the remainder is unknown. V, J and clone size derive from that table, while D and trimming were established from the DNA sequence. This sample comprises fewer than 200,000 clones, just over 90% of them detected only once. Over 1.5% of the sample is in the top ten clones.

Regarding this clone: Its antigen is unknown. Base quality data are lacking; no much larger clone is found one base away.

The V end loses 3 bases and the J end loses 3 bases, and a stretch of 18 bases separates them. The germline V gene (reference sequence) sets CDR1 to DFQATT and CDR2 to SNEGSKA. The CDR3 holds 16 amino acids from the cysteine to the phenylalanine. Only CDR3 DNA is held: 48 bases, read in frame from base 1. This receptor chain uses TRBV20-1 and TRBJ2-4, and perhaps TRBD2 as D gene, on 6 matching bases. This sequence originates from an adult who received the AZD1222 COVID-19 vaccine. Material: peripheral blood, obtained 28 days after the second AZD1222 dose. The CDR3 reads CSASPGLPLSKNIQYF. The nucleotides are TGCAGTGCTAGTCCAGGACTACCATTGAGCAAAAACATTCAGTACTTC.